This TCR beta chain was profiled in a study of blood T cell repertoires in COVID-19. Study context: Specimens from acute and convalescent COVID-19 originated in the United States, Italy and Spain.

The protocol was immunoSEQ multiplex PCR, while the TCRdb copy is restricted to in-frame clones and leaves out a portion. The data show some 120,000 clones, 88% seen once. The receptor was derived from a man aged 50-60 years with acute or convalescent COVID-19. Sequencing used peripheral blood.

The CDR3 loop is CAINAEGGVYEQFF. The CDR3 coding sequence is TGTGCCATCAACGCGGAAGGGGGCGTGTATGAGCAGTTCTTC. V gene TRBV10-3 combines with J gene TRBJ2-1; 7 bases fit TRBD1. V lost 7 bases, J lost 8 bases, and 11 bases stayed unmatched. The CDR3 is made up of 14 amino acids. CDR1 is ENHRY and CDR2 is SYGVKD in the germline V gene.